The rows below give T cell receptor beta chains drawn from one sample of a study of shared T cell receptors in the human thymus. The method was immunoSEQ multiplex PCR; TCRdb's version includes in-frame clones alone and lacks a portion of them. The table shows roughly 710,000 clones, with approximately 83% occurring only once. This sample also belongs to another study, concerning human thymus T cells.

Sequenced input: thymocytes. These receptors all come from a girl under three years old with a congenital heart defect. Each CDR3 is given with its conserved first and last residue. D genes are given only for firm matches. Only some rows state a clone size, as once, few, many or a class for expanded clones.

clone_size j_call d_call v_call cdr3_nt cdr3_aa
NA TRBJ1-5 NA TRBV7-6 TGTGCCAGCAGCCCCCAGCCACGGACAGCTTATAGCAATCAGCCCCAGCATTTT CASSPQPRTAYSNQPQHF
NA TRBJ1-2 NA TRBV5-5 TGTGCCGTACGACAGAATACCTCCTATGGCTACACCTTC CAVRQNTSYGYTF
NA TRBJ2-2 NA TRBV5-1 TGCGCCAGCAGCTTGGAACTCCCCGTCGGGGAGCTGTTTTTT CASSLELPVGELFF
NA TRBJ1-1 TRBD1 TRBV27 TGTGCCAGCAGCAGAGGGGGCCGACGGAACACTGAAGCTTTCTTT CASSRGGRRNTEAFF
NA TRBJ2-1 NA TRBV7-9 TGTGCCAGCAGCTCGGCCGGGACTCCTCCCGGCGGGTTCTACAATGAGCAGTTCTTC CASSSAGTPPGGFYNEQFF
NA TRBJ1-1 NA TRBV2 TGTGCCAGCAGGTTGGACTATATTGAAGCTTTCTTT CASRLDYIEAFF
NA TRBJ2-3 TRBD2 TRBV19 TGTGCCAGTAGTCAAAGCGGGGCAGATACGCAGTATTTT CASSQSGADTQYF
NA TRBJ1-2 NA TRBV28 TGTGCCAGCAGGCCTCAGGGTGTGGGTGGCTACACCTTC CASRPQGVGGYTF
NA TRBJ1-2 NA TRBV6-1 TGTGCCAGCAGTGAAGGGGGGGTCTATGGCTACACCTTC CASSEGGVYGYTF
NA TRBJ1-1 NA TRBV5-8 TGTGCCAGCAGCCGCCGGGGAGAAGAGAACACTGAAGCTTTCTTT CASSRRGEENTEAFF
NA TRBJ2-7 NA TRBV7-2 TGTGCCAGCAGCCTTGACAGGCCTGCCTACGAGCAGTACTTC CASSLDRPAYEQYF
NA TRBJ2-2 NA TRBV2 TGTGCCAGCAGGGTCGGAGGGAACACCGGGGAGCTGTTTTTT CASRVGGNTGELFF
few TRBJ2-1 TRBD2 TRBV2 TGTGCCAGCAGTGAACTAGCGGGGGCCTCCTACAATGAGCAGTTCTTC CASSELAGASYNEQFF
NA TRBJ2-4 TRBD1 TRBV7-6 TGTGCCAGCAGCTTTAAGGCCTGGACAGACAGGGGTGAAAACATTCAGTACTTC CASSFKAWTDRGENIQYF
NA TRBJ1-2 NA TRBV6-1 TGTGCCAGCAGTGATCCCCCCGGTGGCTATGGCTACACCTTC CASSDPPGGYGYTF
NA TRBJ1-2 NA TRBV10-3 TGTGCCATCAGTGAGCCCAGGAGGAACTATGGCTACACCTTC CAISEPRRNYGYTF
NA TRBJ1-4 NA TRBV2 TGTGCCAGCGAAAAAGGGGTGCGGGAAAAACTGTTTTTT CASEKGVREKLFF
NA TRBJ1-5 NA TRBV19 TGTGCCAGTAGTTTAGCATACAGGGAAAGCAGCAATCAGCCCCAGCATTTT CASSLAYRESSNQPQHF
few TRBJ2-7 TRBD1 TRBV7-6 TGTGCCAGCAGCTTAGCGGTAGGGGACAGGTGTTTGCGCGAGCAGTACTTC CASSLAVGDRCLREQYF
once TRBJ1-1 NA TRBV4-1 TGCGCCAGCAGCCAAGCTAGAGGGGACACCCGATCCATGAACACTGAAGCTTTCTTT CASSQARGDTRSMNTEAFF
NA TRBJ1-1 NA TRBV21-1 TGTGCCAGCAGCGATGGCAGGGGGCTTAACACTGAAGCTTTCTTT CASSDGRGLNTEAFF
NA TRBJ2-7 NA TRBV11-2 TGTGCCAGCAGCTTAGAGGAGGTTCCTTCCTACGAGCAGTACTTC CASSLEEVPSYEQYF
NA TRBJ1-1 NA TRBV5-1 TGCGCCAGCAGCTTTGAGAGCTTGGGGGGGACGTTCGGCAGAGACACTGAAGCTTTCTTT CASSFESLGGTFGRDTEAFF
NA TRBJ2-5 TRBD1 TRBV7-7 TGTGCCAGCAGCTTAGAGGGACAGGGACCAGGGGAGACCCAGTACTTC CASSLEGQGPGETQYF
NA TRBJ1-2 NA TRBV28 TGTGCCAGCAGTTTTGCTACAGGGTGGCGATCGTGGGATGGCTACACCTTC CASSFATGWRSWDGYTF
NA TRBJ2-3 TRBD1 TRBV11-2 TGTGCCAGCAGCTACACAGGGGCAAGGGGGACAGATACGCAGTATTTT CASSYTGARGTDTQYF
NA TRBJ1-2 NA TRBV19 TGTGCCAGTAGTCCGGACAGTCCTAACTATGGCTACACCTTC CASSPDSPNYGYTF
NA TRBJ2-7 TRBD1 TRBV23-1 TGCGCCAGCAGTCTCCCGCGGCAGGGGGCGAACAACGAGCAGTACTTC CASSLPRQGANNEQYF
NA TRBJ2-1 NA TRBV7-6 TGTGCCAGCAGCGTGCAGGGTAGCCACAATGAGCAGTTCTTC CASSVQGSHNEQFF